This T cell receptor beta chain derives from a study of CD8 T cells in Susac syndrome (dated by TCRdb to about 2019). For the wider study: Of the Susac syndrome patients who were sequenced, 8 or 9 were in clinical remission while six had clinically active disease. At the time of blood withdrawal, Susac syndrome patients were either therapy-naive, taking corticosteroids (with some also receiving IVIg), or on IVIg alone. Whether CD8+ T cell activation and differentiation in Susac syndrome was antigen driven was tested using repertoire sequencing.

Here is what the overall study found, with its caveats: In the CD4+ T cell repertoire of Susac syndrome patients, clonal expansion was not detected. The number of individuals in the TCR sequencing and HLA analysis was recognized as being relatively small.

According to the germline V gene, CDR1 reads SGHTA and CDR2 reads FQGTGA. The CDR3 contains 17 residues, cysteine and phenylalanine counted. Only the CDR3 region is kept as DNA, spanning 51 bases read in frame from base 1. Germline trimming amounts to 5 bases on V and 8 bases on J, with 14 as the count of junction bases outside the gene matches. RNA was extracted with the RNeasy kit and roughly 0.5 to 1 ug was reverse transcribed using random hexamers. The immunoSEQ multiplex PCR assay, covering 54 Vbeta and 13 Jbeta segments, was used to amplify TCR beta CDR3 regions. PCR amplification bias was corrected using a synthetic template baseline for primer optimization and computational correction. On the study's bioinformatics: Only productive sequences were kept, with reads annotated to V, D and J genes according to IMGT and analyzed in immunoSEQ Analyzer. Clonality was calculated as one minus the Shannon entropy normalized by log2 of the number of productive unique sequences. Public and private clones were assessed among the 100 most prevalent clones of each patient and control. Clones were defined as Susac-specific if absent from the healthy and MS cohorts, from over a thousand published viral clones and from other ImmuneACCESS disease sequences. The public sequencing data were trimmed at Q25 with fastp and processed into clonotypes with MiXCR by TCRdb, which kept only in-frame beta chains. Each CDR3 protein gets just one entry, which takes the most common genes and DNA from the rows behind it. TCRdb, rather than the study authors, made the V and J calls. This sample has fewer than 200,000 distinct CDR3 sequences in its table, and around 90% of those were observed once. The ten largest make up 0.075% to 0.095% of the sample.

Concerning this clonotype: No antigen is known for it. The sample holds no much larger clone one base away, and base qualities are not on file.

Peripheral blood CD8+ and CD4+ T cells from healthy donors, Susac syndrome patients and multiple sclerosis patients were profiled by high-throughput TCR beta sequencing. Recently defined diagnostic criteria for definite or probable disease were met by the Susac syndrome patients. Bulk CD8+ and CD4+ T cells were purified by magnetic negative isolation, while CD8+ TEMRA cells were enriched using FACS. Blood was collected in EDTA tubes and processed within 24 hours, with PBMCs isolated through density gradient centrifugation. PBMCs destined for TCR sequencing were cryopreserved in liquid nitrogen and later thawed in a 37 °C water bath. The sorted or isolated CD4+, CD8+ and CD8+ TEMRA cells had a purity of 90% or higher.

This chain joins TRBV7-3 to TRBJ2-3, and 12 bases in between align with TRBD2. The sequenced sample was CD4+ T cells from PBMCs. The origin of this receptor is a human donor with Susac syndrome. The DNA reads TGTGCCAGCAGCCGAGAACTAGCGGGAGGCCTACGGGGTACGCAGTATTTT. This translates into CASSRELAGGLRGTQYF. Joined to the reference TRBV7-3 and TRBJ2-3 proteins, this CDR3 gives the full variable domain: GAGVSQTPSNKVTEKGKYVELRCDPISGHTALYWYRQSLGQGPEFLIYFQGTGAADDSGLPNDRFFAVRPEGSVSTLKIQRTERGDSAVYLCASSRELAGGLRGTQYFGPGTRLTVL.